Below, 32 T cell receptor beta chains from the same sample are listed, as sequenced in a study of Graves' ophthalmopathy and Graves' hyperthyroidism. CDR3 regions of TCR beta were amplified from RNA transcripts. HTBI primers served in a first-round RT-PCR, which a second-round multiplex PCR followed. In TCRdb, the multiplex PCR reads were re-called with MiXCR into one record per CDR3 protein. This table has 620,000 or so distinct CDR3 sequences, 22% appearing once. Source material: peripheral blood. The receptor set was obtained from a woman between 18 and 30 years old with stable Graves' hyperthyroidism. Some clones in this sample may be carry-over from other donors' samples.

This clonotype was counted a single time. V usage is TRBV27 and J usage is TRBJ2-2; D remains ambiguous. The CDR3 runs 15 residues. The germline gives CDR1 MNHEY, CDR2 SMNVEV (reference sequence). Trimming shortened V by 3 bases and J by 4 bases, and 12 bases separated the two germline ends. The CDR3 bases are TGTGCCAGCAGTTTGGTGAGGCAAGGCACCGGGGAGCTGTTTTTT. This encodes CASSLVRQGTGELFF.

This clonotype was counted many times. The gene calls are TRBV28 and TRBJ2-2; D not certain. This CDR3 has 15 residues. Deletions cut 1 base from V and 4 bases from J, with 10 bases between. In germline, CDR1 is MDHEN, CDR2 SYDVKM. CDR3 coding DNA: TGTGCCAGCAGTTTATCTGTGGTCCGCACCGGGGAGCTGTTTTTT. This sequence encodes CASSLSVVRTGELFF.

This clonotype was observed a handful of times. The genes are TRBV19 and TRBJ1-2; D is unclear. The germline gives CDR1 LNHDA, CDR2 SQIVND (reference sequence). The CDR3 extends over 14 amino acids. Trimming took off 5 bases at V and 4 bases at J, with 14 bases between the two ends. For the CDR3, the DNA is TGTGCCAGTAGTCCCCCCGCCGGATTCTATGGCTACACCTTC. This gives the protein CASSPPAGFYGYTF.

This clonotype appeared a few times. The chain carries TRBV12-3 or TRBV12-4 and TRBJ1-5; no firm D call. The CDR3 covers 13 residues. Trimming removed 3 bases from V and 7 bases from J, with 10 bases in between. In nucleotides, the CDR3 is TGTGCCAGCAGTTTTAGAGGAGCCCAGCCCCAGCATTTT. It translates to CASSFRGAQPQHF.

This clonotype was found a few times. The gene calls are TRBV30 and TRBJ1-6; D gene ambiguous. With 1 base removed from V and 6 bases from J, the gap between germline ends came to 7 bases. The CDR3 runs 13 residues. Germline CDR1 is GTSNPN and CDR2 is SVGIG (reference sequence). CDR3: CAWSDGLNSPLHF. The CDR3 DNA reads TGTGCCTGGAGTGACGGACTTAATTCACCCCTCCACTTT.

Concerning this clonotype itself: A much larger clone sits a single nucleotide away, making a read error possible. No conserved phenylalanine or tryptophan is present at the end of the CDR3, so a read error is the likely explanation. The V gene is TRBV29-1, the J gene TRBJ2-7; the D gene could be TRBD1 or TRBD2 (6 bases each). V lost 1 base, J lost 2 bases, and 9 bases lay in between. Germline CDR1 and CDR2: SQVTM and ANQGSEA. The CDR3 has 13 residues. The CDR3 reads CSVEGGGPYEQYL. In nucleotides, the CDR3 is TGCAGCGTTGAAGGAGGGGGGCCCTACGAGCAGTACTTG.

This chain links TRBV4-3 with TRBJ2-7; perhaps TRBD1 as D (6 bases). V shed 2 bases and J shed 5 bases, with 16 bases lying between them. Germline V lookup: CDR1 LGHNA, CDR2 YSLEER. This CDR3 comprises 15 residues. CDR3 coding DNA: TGCGCCAGCAGCCAATTAACCGGGACATACAACGAGCAGTACTTC. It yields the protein CASSQLTGTYNEQYF.

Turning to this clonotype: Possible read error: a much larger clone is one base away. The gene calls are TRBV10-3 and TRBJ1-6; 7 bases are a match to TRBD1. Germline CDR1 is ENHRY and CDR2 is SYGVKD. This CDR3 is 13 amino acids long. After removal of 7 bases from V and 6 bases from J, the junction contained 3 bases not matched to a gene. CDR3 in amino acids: CAITGTVNSPLHF. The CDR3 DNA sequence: TGTGCCATCACGGGGACAGTTAATTCACCCCTCCACTTT.

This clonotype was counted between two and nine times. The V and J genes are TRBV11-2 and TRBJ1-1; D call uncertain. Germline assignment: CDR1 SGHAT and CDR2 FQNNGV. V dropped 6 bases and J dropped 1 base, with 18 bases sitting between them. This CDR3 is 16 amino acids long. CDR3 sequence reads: CASRSFTLASNTEAFF. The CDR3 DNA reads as TGTGCCAGCAGATCTTTCACCCTCGCGTCGAACACTGAAGCTTTCTTT.

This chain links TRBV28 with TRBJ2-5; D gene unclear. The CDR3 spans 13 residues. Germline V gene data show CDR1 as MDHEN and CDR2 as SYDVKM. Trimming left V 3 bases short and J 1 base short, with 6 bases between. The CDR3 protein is CASSFTTQETQYF. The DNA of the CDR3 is TGTGCCAGCAGTTTCACTACCCAAGAGACCCAGTACTTC.

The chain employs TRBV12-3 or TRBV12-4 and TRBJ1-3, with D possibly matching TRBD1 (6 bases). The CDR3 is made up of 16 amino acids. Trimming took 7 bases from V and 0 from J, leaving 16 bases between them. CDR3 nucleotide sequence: TGTGCCAGCACAAAGGGAGACAGGAGCTCTGGAAACACCATATATTTT. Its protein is CASTKGDRSSGNTIYF.

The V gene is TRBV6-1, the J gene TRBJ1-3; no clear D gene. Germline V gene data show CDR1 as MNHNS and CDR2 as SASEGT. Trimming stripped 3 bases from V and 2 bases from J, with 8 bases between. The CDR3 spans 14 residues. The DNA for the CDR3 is TGTGCCAGCAGTGAGCACCTAGCTGGAAACACCATATATTTT. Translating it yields CASSEHLAGNTIYF.

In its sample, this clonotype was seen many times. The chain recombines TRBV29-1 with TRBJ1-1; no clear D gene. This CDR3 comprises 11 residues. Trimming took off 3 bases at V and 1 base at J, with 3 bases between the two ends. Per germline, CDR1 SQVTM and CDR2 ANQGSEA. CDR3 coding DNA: TGCAGCGTTGACCAGAACACTGAAGCTTTCTTT. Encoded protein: CSVDQNTEAFF.

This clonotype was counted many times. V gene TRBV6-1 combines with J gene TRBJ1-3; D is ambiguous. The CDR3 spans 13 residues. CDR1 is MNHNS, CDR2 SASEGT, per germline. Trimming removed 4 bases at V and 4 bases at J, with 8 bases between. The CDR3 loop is CASSAGAGNTIYF. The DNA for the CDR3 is TGTGCCAGCAGTGCAGGAGCAGGAAACACCATATATTTT.

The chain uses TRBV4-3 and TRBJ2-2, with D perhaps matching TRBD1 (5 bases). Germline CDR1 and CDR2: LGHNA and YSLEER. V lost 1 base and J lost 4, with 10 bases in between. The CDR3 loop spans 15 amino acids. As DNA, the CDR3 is TGCGCCAGCAGCCAAGCGGCAGGGCTCACCGGGGAGCTGTTTTTT. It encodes CASSQAAGLTGELFF.

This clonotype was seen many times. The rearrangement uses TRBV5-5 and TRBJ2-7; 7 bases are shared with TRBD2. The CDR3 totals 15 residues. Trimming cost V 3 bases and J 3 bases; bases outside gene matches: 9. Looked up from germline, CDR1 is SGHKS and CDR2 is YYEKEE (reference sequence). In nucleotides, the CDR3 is TGTGCCAGCAGCTACGCTAGCGGTTTAGGCTACGAGCAGTACTTC. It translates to CASSYASGLGYEQYF.

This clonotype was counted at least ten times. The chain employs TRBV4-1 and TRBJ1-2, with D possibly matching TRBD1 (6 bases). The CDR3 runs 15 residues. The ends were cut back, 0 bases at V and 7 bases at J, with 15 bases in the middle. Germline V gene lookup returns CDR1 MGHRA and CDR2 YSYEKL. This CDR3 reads CASSQEGGVKGGYTF. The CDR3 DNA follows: TGCGCCAGCAGCCAAGAAGGGGGGGTTAAAGGTGGCTACACCTTC.

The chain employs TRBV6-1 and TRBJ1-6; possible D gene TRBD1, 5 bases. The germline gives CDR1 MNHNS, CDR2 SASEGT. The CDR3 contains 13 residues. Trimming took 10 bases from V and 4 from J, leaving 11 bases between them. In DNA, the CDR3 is TGTGCCACCGCAGGGACGTATAATTCACCCCTCCACTTT. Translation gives CATAGTYNSPLHF.

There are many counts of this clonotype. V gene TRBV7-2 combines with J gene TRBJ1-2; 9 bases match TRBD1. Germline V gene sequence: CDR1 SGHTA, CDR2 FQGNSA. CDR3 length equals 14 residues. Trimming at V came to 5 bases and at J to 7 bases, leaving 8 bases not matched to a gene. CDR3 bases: TGTGCCAGCAGCCAGGGACAGGGTCTTAGTGGCTACACCTTC. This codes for CASSQGQGLSGYTF.

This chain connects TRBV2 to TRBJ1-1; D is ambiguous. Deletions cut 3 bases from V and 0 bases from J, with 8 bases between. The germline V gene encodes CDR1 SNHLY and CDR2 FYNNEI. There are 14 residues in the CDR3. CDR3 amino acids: CASSEGSMNTEAFF. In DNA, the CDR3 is TGTGCCAGCAGTGAGGGCAGCATGAACACTGAAGCTTTCTTT.

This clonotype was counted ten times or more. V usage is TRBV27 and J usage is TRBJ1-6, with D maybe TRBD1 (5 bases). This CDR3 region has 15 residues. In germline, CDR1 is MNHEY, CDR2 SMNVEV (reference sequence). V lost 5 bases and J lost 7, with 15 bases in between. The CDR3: CASSRDPGENSPLHF. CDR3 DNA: TGTGCCAGCAGTCGGGACCCTGGGGAAAATTCACCCCTCCACTTT.

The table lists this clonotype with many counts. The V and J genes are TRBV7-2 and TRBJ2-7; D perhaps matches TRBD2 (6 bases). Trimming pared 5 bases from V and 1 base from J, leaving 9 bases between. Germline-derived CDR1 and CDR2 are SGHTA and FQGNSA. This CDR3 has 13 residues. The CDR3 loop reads CASSHGGSYEQYF. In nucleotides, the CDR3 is TGTGCCAGCAGCCACGGGGGATCCTACGAGCAGTACTTC.

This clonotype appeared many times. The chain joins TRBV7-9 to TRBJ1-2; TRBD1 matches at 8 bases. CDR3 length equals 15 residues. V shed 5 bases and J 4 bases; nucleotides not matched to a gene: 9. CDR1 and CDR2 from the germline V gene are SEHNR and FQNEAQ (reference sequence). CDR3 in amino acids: CASSNSGQGGYGYTF. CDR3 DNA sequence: TGTGCCAGCAGCAATTCCGGACAGGGTGGCTATGGCTACACCTTC.

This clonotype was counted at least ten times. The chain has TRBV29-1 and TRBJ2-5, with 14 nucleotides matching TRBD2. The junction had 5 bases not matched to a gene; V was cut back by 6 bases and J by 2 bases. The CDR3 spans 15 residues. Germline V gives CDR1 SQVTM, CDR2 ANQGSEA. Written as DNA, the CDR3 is TGCAGCGTCCCGGGACTAGCGGGGGTTCAAGAGACCCAGTACTTC. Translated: CSVPGLAGVQETQYF.

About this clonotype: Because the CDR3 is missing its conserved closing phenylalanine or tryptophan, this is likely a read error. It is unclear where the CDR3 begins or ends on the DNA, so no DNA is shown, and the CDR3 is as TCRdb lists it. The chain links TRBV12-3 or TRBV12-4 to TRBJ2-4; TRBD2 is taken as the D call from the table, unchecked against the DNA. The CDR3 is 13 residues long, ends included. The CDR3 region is CASSLGAGGPSRS.

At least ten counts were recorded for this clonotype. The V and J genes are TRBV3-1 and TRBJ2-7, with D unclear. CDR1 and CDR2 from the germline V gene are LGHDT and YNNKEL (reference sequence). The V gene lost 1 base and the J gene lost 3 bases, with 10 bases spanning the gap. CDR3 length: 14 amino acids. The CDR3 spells CASSQGGYHYEQYF. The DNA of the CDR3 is TGTGCCAGCAGCCAAGGTGGCTATCACTACGAGCAGTACTTC.

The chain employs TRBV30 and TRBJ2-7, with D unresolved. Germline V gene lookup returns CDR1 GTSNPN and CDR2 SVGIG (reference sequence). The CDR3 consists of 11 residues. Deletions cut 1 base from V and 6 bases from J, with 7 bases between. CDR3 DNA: TGTGCCTGGAGTGGAGGCGGCGAGCAGTACTTC. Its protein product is CAWSGGGEQYF. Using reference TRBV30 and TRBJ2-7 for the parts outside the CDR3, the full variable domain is SQTIHQWPATLVQPVGSPLSLECTVEGTSNPNLYWYRQAAGRGLQLLFYSVGIGQISSEVPQNLSASRPQDRQFILSSKKLLLSDSGFYLCAWSGGGEQYFGPGTRLTVT.

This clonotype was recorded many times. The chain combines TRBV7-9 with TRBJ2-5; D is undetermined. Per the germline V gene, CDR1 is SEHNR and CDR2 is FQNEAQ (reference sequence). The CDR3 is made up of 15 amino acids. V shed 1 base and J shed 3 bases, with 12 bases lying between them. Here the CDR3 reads CASSLGQIMEETQYF. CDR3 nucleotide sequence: TGTGCCAGCAGCTTAGGGCAGATTATGGAAGAGACCCAGTACTTC. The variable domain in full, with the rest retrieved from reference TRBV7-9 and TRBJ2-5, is DTGVSQNPRHKITKRGQNVTFRCDPISEHNRLYWYRQTLGQGPEFLTYFQNEAQLEKSRLLSDRFSAERPKGSFSTLEIQRTEQGDSAMYLCASSLGQIMEETQYFGPGTRLLVL.

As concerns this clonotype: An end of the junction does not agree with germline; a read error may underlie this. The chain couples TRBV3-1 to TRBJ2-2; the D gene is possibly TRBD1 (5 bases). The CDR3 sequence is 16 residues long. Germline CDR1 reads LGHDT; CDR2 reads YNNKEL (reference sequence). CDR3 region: CASSQGVGANTGELFF. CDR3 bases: TGTGCTAGCAGCCAAGGAGTAGGGGCAAACACCGGGGAGCTGTTTTTT.

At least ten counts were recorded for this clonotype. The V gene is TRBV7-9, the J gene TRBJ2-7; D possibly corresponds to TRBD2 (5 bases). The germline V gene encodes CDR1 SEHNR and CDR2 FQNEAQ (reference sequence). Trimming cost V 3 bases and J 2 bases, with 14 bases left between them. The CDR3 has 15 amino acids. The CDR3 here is CASSFPDGGTYEQYF. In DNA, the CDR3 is TGTGCCAGCAGCTTCCCGGACGGAGGAACCTACGAGCAGTACTTC.

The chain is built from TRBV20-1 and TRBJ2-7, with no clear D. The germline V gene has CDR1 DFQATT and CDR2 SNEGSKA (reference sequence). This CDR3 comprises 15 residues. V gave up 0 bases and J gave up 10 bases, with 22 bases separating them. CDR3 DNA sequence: TGCAGTGCTAGAGACACCCGGATAGGAAGAGGTGATCAGTACTTC. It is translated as CSARDTRIGRGDQYF.

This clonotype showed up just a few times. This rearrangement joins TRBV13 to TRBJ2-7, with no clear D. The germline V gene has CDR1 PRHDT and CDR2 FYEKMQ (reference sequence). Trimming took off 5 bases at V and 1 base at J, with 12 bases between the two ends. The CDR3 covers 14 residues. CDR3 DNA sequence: TGTGCCAGCAGCCGCCGGGCACAATCCTACGAGCAGTACTTC. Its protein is CASSRRAQSYEQYF.